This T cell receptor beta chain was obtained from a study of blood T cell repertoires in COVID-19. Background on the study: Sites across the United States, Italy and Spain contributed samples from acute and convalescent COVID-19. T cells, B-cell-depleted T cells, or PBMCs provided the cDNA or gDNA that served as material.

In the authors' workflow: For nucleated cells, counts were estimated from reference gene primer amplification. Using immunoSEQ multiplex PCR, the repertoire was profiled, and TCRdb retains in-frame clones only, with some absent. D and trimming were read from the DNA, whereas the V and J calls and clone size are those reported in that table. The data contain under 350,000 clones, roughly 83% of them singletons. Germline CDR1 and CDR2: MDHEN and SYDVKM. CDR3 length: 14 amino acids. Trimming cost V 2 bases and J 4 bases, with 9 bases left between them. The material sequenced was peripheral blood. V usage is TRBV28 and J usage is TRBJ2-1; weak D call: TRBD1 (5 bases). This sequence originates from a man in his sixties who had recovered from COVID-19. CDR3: CASSLRQSYNEQFF. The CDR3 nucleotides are TGTGCCAGCAGTTTAAGACAGTCGTACAATGAGCAGTTCTTC.